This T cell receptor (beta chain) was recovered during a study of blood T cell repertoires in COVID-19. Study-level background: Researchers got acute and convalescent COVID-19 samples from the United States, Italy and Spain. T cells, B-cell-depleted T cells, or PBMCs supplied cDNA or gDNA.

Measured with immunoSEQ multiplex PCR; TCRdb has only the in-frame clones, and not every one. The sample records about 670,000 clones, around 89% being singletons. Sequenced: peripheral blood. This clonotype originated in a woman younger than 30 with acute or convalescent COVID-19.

CDR3 coding DNA: TGTGCCAGCAGTTCCCACCCCAGGGTTCAAGCTTTCTTT. This sequence encodes CASSSHPRVQAFF. The chain joins TRBV27 to TRBJ1-1, with a tentative D call TRBD1 (5 bases). Germline CDR1 is MNHEY and CDR2 is SMNVEV (reference sequence). The CDR3 totals 13 residues. V lost 4 bases to trimming and J lost 9 bases, with 15 bases between them.